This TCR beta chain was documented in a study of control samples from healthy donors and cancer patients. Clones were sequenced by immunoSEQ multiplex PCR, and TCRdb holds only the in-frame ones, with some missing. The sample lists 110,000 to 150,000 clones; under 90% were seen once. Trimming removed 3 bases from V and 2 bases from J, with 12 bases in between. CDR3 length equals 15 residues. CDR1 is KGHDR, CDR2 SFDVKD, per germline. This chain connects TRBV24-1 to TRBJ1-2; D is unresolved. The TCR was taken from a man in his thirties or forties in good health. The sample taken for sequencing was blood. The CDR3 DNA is TGTGCCACCAGTGATCCGTCCTCTCTCAACTATGGCTACACCTTC. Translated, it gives CATSDPSSLNYGYTF.